These 5 T cell receptor beta chains came from one sample sequenced in a study of T cell repertoires in cytomegalovirus infection (dated by TCRdb to between 2018 and 2021). These TCRs' antigens remain unknown. The treatment or condition label corresponds to: in vitro stimulation with specific CMV peptide epitopes to enrich CMV-specific T cells. TCRdb records Illumina HiSeq 1500 as the sequencer. TCRdb trimmed public reads at Q25 via fastp, called clones via MiXCR and kept in-frame beta chains. Rows matching on CDR3 protein sequence are summarized as one entry with the most common DNA and genes. This sample is represented by about 830,000 distinct CDR3 sequences; around a third of them were singletons. Approximately 13% of the sample is held by the ten biggest clonotypes. The input for sequencing was cultured CD8+ T cells from PBMCs, taken from culture after CMV antigen stimulation. Receptor source: a human donor in good health (CMV status not recorded). Some clones in this sample may be carry-over from other donors' samples.

The chain carries TRBV6-1 and TRBJ2-7; TRBD1 agrees at 10 bases. The CDR3 contains 18 residues. In germline, CDR1 is MNHNS, CDR2 SASEGT. The J segment lost 3 bases and the V segment lost 8 bases, leaving 19 bases of the junction unmatched. CDR3 sequence (DNA): TGTGCCAGCCACCCATTCCCGCTTCCGGACAGGGGGATCTACGAGCAGTACTTC. It encodes CASHPFPLPDRGIYEQYF.

The V gene is TRBV15, the J gene TRBJ1-1; 9 bases align to TRBD1. Germline CDR1 LNHNV, CDR2 YYDKDF (reference sequence). V shed 0 bases and J 2 bases; nucleotides not matched to a gene: 10. The CDR3 consists of 18 residues. CDR3: CATSREYGTGTPNTEAFF. The DNA for the CDR3 is TGTGCCACCAGCAGAGAGTACGGGACAGGGACTCCAAACACTGAAGCTTTCTTT.

Remarks on this clonotype: The CDR3 carries no conserved terminal phenylalanine or tryptophan, so it likely arises from a read error. The chain links TRBV27 to TRBJ2-1; a weak D match, TRBD1 (5 bases). The CDR3 length is 16 residues. V was trimmed by 0 bases and J by 3 bases, leaving 12 bases between them. Per germline, CDR1 MNHEY and CDR2 SMNVEV (reference sequence). As DNA, the CDR3 is TGTGCCAGCAGTTTATCGGGGCGTATCCGCTACAATGAGCAGTTCTCC. Residues: CASSLSGRIRYNEQFS.

The CDR3 here is CATSTGRGLSSYNSPLHF. The CDR3 coding sequence is TGTGCCACCAGCACCGGACGGGGACTTAGCTCCTATAATTCACCCCTCCACTTT. The rearrangement uses TRBV15 and TRBJ1-6, with a possible D match to TRBD1 (5 bases). V dropped 4 bases and J dropped 0 bases, with 16 bases sitting between them. This CDR3 region has 18 residues. In germline, CDR1 is LNHNV, CDR2 YYDKDF (reference sequence).

This clonotype was recorded a few times. J is TRBJ2-1 and V is TRBV27; D may correspond to TRBD1 or TRBD2 (5 bases each). CDR3 length equals 14 residues. Deletions cut 2 bases from V and 7 bases from J, with 12 bases between. Per germline, CDR1 MNHEY and CDR2 SMNVEV (reference sequence). CDR3 sequence (DNA): TGTGCCAGCAGTTTAAAATTCAGGGAGAATGAGCAGTTCTTC. Translating gives CASSLKFRENEQFF.